This T cell receptor (beta chain) was obtained from a study of blood T cell repertoires in COVID-19. The method was immunoSEQ multiplex PCR; TCRdb's version includes in-frame clones alone and lacks a portion of them. This table holds about 170,000 clones, approximately 81% found once. A few counts support this clone. Trimming pared 3 bases from V and 0 bases from J, leaving 8 bases between. CDR3 length: 15 residues. Germline V lookup: CDR1 KGHSH, CDR2 LQKENI. The source of this sequence is a woman in her seventies with COVID-19, enrolled during active disease. The sample comprised peripheral blood. The chain carries TRBV18 and TRBJ2-2; D is ambiguous. CDR3 loop: CASSPWPANTGELFF. The DNA of the CDR3 is TGTGCCAGCTCACCCTGGCCAGCGAACACCGGGGAGCTGTTTTTT.